Listed here are 23 T cell receptor beta chains from one sample, sequenced in a study of blood T cell repertoires in COVID-19. Sequenced by immunoSEQ multiplex PCR; TCRdb stores in-frame clones only, minus some. The sample contains 200,000 to 250,000 clones, around nine tenths of which appear only once. The specimen was peripheral blood. Receptor source: a man aged 55 to 70 who had recovered from COVID-19.

The J gene is TRBJ1-6, the V gene TRBV3-1 (or the pseudogene TRBV3-2); the match to TRBD1 covers 9 bases. The CDR3 runs 16 residues. Germline V gene sequence: CDR1 LGHDT, CDR2 YNNKEL (reference sequence). V shed 4 bases, J shed 9 bases, and the junction held 10 bases outside the gene matches. CDR3 sequence reads: CASSRILTGGFSPLHF. CDR3 sequence (DNA): TGTGCCAGCAGCCGGATACTGACAGGGGGTTTTTCACCCCTCCACTTT.

This chain links TRBV7-2 with TRBJ2-2; TRBD1 matches 11 bases. This CDR3 has 15 amino acids. Germline trimming cut 5 bases from V and 5 bases from J; bases unmatched to any gene: 4. CDR1 is SGHTA, CDR2 FQGNSA, per germline. This chain's CDR3 is CASSPDRGLTGELFF. DNA for the CDR3: TGTGCCAGCAGCCCGGACAGGGGGCTTACCGGGGAGCTGTTTTTT.

This clone was found a few times. The chain employs TRBV18 and TRBJ1-3, with D perhaps TRBD1 (6 bases). This CDR3 comprises 16 residues. V shed 5 bases and J shed 0 bases, with 14 bases lying between them. Per germline, CDR1 KGHSH and CDR2 LQKENI. CDR3 residues: CASSTSGTSSGNTIYF. In DNA form, the CDR3 reads TGTGCCAGCTCAACGTCCGGGACAAGCTCTGGAAACACCATATATTTT. Filled out from reference TRBV18 and TRBJ1-3, the complete variable domain reads NAGVMQNPRHLVRRRGQEARLRCSPMKGHSHVYWYRQLPEEGLKFMVYLQKENIIDESGMPKERFSAEFPKEGPSILRIQQVVRGDSAAYFCASSTSGTSSGNTIYFGEGSWLTVV.

This clone was picked up a small number of times. This sample includes further DNA sequences coding for the same CDR3. This rearrangement joins TRBV2 to TRBJ1-5; 8 positions match TRBD1. J lost 5 bases, V lost 7 bases, and 7 bases had no gene match. The CDR3 is made up of 14 amino acids. Germline V CDR1 and CDR2: SNHLY, FYNNEI. The CDR3 reads CASTGPGGYQPQHF. The CDR3, as DNA: TGTGCCAGCACCGGCCCAGGGGGCTATCAGCCCCAGCATTTT.

The chain joins TRBV10-3 to TRBJ2-2; 9 positions agree with TRBD2. Germline V gene data show CDR1 as ENHRY and CDR2 as SYGVKD. With 5 bases clipped from V and 1 base from J, the junction kept 2 bases outside the gene matches. CDR3 length equals 15 residues. The DNA of the CDR3 is TGTGCCATCAGTTTTAGCGGGGGGAACACCGGGGAGCTGTTTTTT. Encoded protein: CAISFSGGNTGELFF.

The rearrangement uses TRBV27 and TRBJ1-5, with D maybe TRBD1 (6 bases). Looked up from germline, CDR1 is MNHEY and CDR2 is SMNVEV (reference sequence). The CDR3 loop spans 16 amino acids. Trimming took 0 bases from V and 7 from J, leaving 16 bases between them. The CDR3 here is CASSLSMGGGGQPQHF. In DNA form, the CDR3 reads TGTGCCAGCAGTTTATCGATGGGAGGGGGTGGGCAGCCCCAGCATTTT.

The V call is TRBV9, the J call TRBJ1-5; 8 bases fit TRBD1. This CDR3 comprises 14 residues. The germline gives CDR1 SGDLS, CDR2 YYNGEE. With 0 bases clipped from V and 7 bases from J, the junction kept 3 bases outside the gene matches. The CDR3 DNA is TGTGCCAGCAGCGTAGTGGCAGGGGGCCAGCCCCAGCATTTT. This encodes CASSVVAGGQPQHF.

The rearrangement uses TRBV29-1 and TRBJ1-2, with TRBD1 identical over 9 bases. Germline CDR1 and CDR2: SQVTM and ANQGSEA. V lost 3 bases, J lost 7 bases, and 3 bases stayed unmatched. The CDR3 runs 12 residues. The chain's CDR3 is CSVDRDRAGYTF. CDR3 nucleotides: TGCAGCGTTGACCGGGACAGGGCTGGCTACACCTTC.

V is TRBV30 and J is TRBJ2-3; 11 bases are shared with TRBD2. CDR3 length equals 15 residues. V trimming: 4 bases; J trimming: 4 bases; junction bases outside the gene matches: 7. CDR1 GTSNPN and CDR2 SVGIG come from the germline V gene (reference sequence). The CDR3 region is CAWNGLAGLADTQYF. CDR3 sequence (DNA): TGTGCCTGGAATGGACTAGCGGGTCTCGCAGATACGCAGTATTTT.

The V call is TRBV4-2, the J call TRBJ1-1; 7 bases align to TRBD1. V lost 0 bases and J lost 0; bases outside the gene matches: 4. The CDR3 has 16 amino acids. Per germline, CDR1 LGHNA and CDR2 YNFKEQ. CDR3 amino acids: CASSQEVGQLNTEAFF. DNA for the CDR3: TGTGCCAGCAGCCAAGAAGTGGGACAGCTGAACACTGAAGCTTTCTTT.

Ten or more counts support this clone. The J gene is TRBJ1-2, the V gene TRBV28; D might be TRBD1 (5 bases). CDR1 MDHEN and CDR2 SYDVKM come from the germline V gene. The CDR3 is 13 residues long. V lost 6 bases to trimming and J lost 3 bases, with 11 bases between them. The CDR3 reads CASSPPGDYGYTF. In nucleotides, the CDR3 is TGTGCCAGCAGCCCCCCGGGGGACTATGGCTACACCTTC.

The chain has TRBV28 and TRBJ2-1; no definite D call. V was cut by 2 bases and J by 10 bases, with 9 bases left in between. Per the germline V gene, CDR1 is MDHEN and CDR2 is SYDVKM. CDR3 length equals 12 residues. The CDR3 loop is CASSLGQYEQFF. The DNA for the CDR3 is TGTGCCAGCAGTTTAGGGCAATACGAGCAGTTCTTC.

The chain combines TRBV12-3 or TRBV12-4 with TRBJ1-2; 8 positions agree with TRBD1. V shed 5 bases, J shed 8 bases, and the junction held 7 bases outside the gene matches. This CDR3 spans 13 amino acids. The CDR3 DNA sequence: TGTGCCAGCAGTCGCTCAGGGGGCGGCGGCTACACCTTC. Translation gives CASSRSGGGGYTF.

Only one count was recorded for this clone. V and J are TRBV6-2 or TRBV6-3 and TRBJ2-7; 11 bases map to TRBD2. CDR1 is MNHEY and CDR2 is SVGEGT in the germline V gene. V dropped 6 bases and J dropped 6; count of bases not matched to a gene: 10. This CDR3 has 15 residues. CDR3 sequence reads: CASSTWTSGLGEQYF. In DNA, the CDR3 is TGTGCCAGCAGCACTTGGACTAGCGGGTTAGGCGAGCAGTACTTC.

This clone has just one count. The chain carries TRBV7-9 and TRBJ1-5; possibly TRBD1 for D (5 bases). The CDR3 is made up of 14 amino acids. Germline values: CDR1 SEHNR, CDR2 FQNEAQ (reference sequence). Trimming shortened V by 5 bases and J by 4 bases, and 12 bases separated the two germline ends. This CDR3 is CASSNPGTNQPQHF. Here the CDR3 DNA reads TGTGCCAGCAGCAACCCCGGGACTAATCAGCCCCAGCATTTT.

This chain uses TRBV6-5 with TRBJ1-1, with 8 bases matching TRBD1. The CDR3 has 14 amino acids. CDR1 is MNHEY and CDR2 is SVGAGI in the germline V gene. V lost 4 bases, J lost 3 bases, and 4 bases stayed unmatched. DNA for the CDR3: TGTGCCAGCAGTTCCACAGGGGGTTACACTGAAGCTTTCTTT. Its protein product is CASSSTGGYTEAFF.

The DNA for the CDR3 is TGTGCCAGCCGTCGGAGCGGGGGGGCCGTCGAGCAGTTCTTC. It yields the protein CASRRSGGAVEQFF. The chain uses TRBV6-4 and TRBJ2-1; 10 bases map to TRBD2. Trimming took 8 bases from V and 10 from J; bases not matched to a gene: 11. Germline V gene data show CDR1 as MRHNA and CDR2 as SNTAGT. The CDR3 totals 14 residues.

This chain uses TRBV18 with TRBJ1-1, with a possible D match to TRBD1 (6 bases). Germline V lookup: CDR1 KGHSH, CDR2 LQKENI. This CDR3 contains 15 residues. Trimming stripped 4 bases from V and 4 bases from J, with 16 bases between. The CDR3 loop is CASSHNGGAGTEAFF. The DNA of the CDR3 is TGTGCCAGCTCACACAACGGGGGGGCGGGCACTGAAGCTTTCTTT.

V usage is TRBV6-2 or TRBV6-3 and J usage is TRBJ2-7; D remains ambiguous. Trimming pared 6 bases from V and 2 bases from J, leaving 11 bases between. Per germline, CDR1 MNHEY and CDR2 SVGEGT. The CDR3 runs 13 residues. The CDR3 region has the DNA TGTGCCAGCAGCGGCTACTACGCCTACGAGCAGTACTTC. It codes for CASSGYYAYEQYF.

V gene TRBV5-4 combines with J gene TRBJ2-2, with TRBD2 matching 12 bases. The V segment lost 3 bases and the J segment 1 base; nucleotides outside the gene matches: 10. CDR1 is SGHNT and CDR2 is YYREEE in the germline V gene (reference sequence). The CDR3 has 19 residues. CDR3 residues: CASSSPSTSGGRNTGELFF. In nucleotides, the CDR3 is TGTGCCAGCAGCTCTCCTTCGACTAGCGGGGGTAGGAACACCGGGGAGCTGTTTTTT.

V usage is TRBV19 and J usage is TRBJ1-2; TRBD1 agrees at 9 bases. V lost 8 bases to trimming and J lost 8 bases; unmatched junction nucleotides: 15. The CDR3 has 15 amino acids. Germline V lookup: CDR1 LNHDA, CDR2 SQIVND (reference sequence). This chain's CDR3 is CASADRGSYIRGYTF. The CDR3 nucleotides read TGTGCCAGTGCTGACAGGGGGAGTTATATTAGGGGCTACACCTTC.

The V and J genes are TRBV7-2 and TRBJ2-2; tentative D call: TRBD1 (5 bases). Germline V gene lookup returns CDR1 SGHTA and CDR2 FQGNSA. V was pared by 5 bases and J by 6 bases, with 10 bases between. This CDR3 comprises 13 residues. CDR3 protein: CASSPRQSGELFF. The CDR3 bases are TGTGCCAGCAGCCCACGACAGTCCGGGGAGCTGTTTTTT.

The V and J genes are TRBV18 and TRBJ2-7, with 7 bases matching TRBD2. The CDR3 spans 14 residues. V trimming: 6 bases; J trimming: 1 base; junction bases outside the gene matches: 6. Germline V lookup: CDR1 KGHSH, CDR2 LQKENI. CDR3 region: CASSPRERSYEQYF. CDR3 sequence (DNA): TGTGCCAGCTCCCCGCGGGAGAGGTCCTACGAGCAGTACTTC.